What follows are 18 T cell receptor beta chains derived from one specimen sequenced in a study of prognosis after radiotherapy for stage I lung cancer. From genomic DNA, two-round multiplex PCR was used to amplify TCR beta CDR3. Primers (each specific to one TRBV or TRBJ gene) were used in first-round PCR. TCRdb re-analysed the multiplex PCR reads in MiXCR, keeping a single row per CDR3 protein. The sample has 20,000 to 30,000 distinct CDR3 sequences; more than 35% are singletons. Sequencing used PBMCs, obtained before or after stereotactic body radiation therapy (not recorded which). The receptors derive from a donor at least 50 years old with non-small cell lung cancer.

The count of this clonotype is one. This chain joins TRBV30 and TRBJ2-7; tentatively, D is TRBD1 (6 bases). The length of the CDR3 is 13 residues. With 1 base removed from V and 9 bases from J, the gap between germline ends came to 16 bases. Germline-derived CDR1 and CDR2 are GTSNPN and SVGIG (reference sequence). In nucleotides, the CDR3 is TGTGCCTGGAGTGCTCGACTCGACAGGTTGCAGTACTTC. As protein: CAWSARLDRLQYF.

This clonotype ranks as medium-sized. The chain uses TRBV5-1 and TRBJ2-1; TRBD2 agrees at 7 bases. This CDR3 spans 15 amino acids. Germline lookup yields CDR1 SGHRS and CDR2 YFSETQ. Trimming cost V 3 bases and J 1 base; bases outside gene matches: 4. In DNA form, the CDR3 reads TGCGCCAGCAGCTCCGGGCGGGAGTCCTACAATGAGCAGTTCTTC. This translates into CASSSGRESYNEQFF.

In DNA form, the CDR3 reads TGTGCCAGCAGCCCCGGGGGACAGGGTTGGGGAAACACCATATATTTT. Translation gives CASSPGGQGWGNTIYF. The chain couples TRBV7-2 to TRBJ1-3; 9 nucleotides agree with TRBD1. Germline V gives CDR1 SGHTA, CDR2 FQGNSA. The J segment lost 4 bases and the V segment lost 5 bases, leaving 9 bases of the junction unmatched. CDR3 length equals 16 residues. The whole variable domain, filled in from reference TRBV7-2 and TRBJ1-3, reads GAGVSQSPSNKVTEKGKDVELRCDPISGHTALYWYRQSLGQGLEFLIYFQGNSAPDKSGLPSDRFSAERTGGSVSTLTIQRTQQEDSAVYLCASSPGGQGWGNTIYFGEGSWLTVV.

Of note for this clonotype: Relative to the germline gene, one junction end is altered; a read error may explain this. The chain recombines TRBV6-2 or TRBV6-3 with TRBJ1-1; possibly TRBD1 for D (6 bases). The CDR3 sequence is 15 residues long. The germline CDR1 and CDR2 sequences are MNHEY and SVGEGT. The CDR3 DNA reads as TGTGCCAGCATTTACTCGATCGGGGGCCTCACCGAAGCTTTCTTT. This encodes CASIYSIGGLTEAFF.

This clonotype was recorded many times. The chain recombines TRBV20-1 with TRBJ1-5; TRBD1 is a possible D gene (5 bases). V was shortened by 6 bases and J by 0 bases, with 9 bases between the two germline ends. Germline CDR1 DFQATT, CDR2 SNEGSKA (reference sequence). This CDR3 has 13 amino acids. DNA of the CDR3: TGCAGTGCACTCAGGGATAGCAATCAGCCCCAGCATTTT. It yields the protein CSALRDSNQPQHF.

J is TRBJ2-7 and V is TRBV6-1; 8 bases are shared with TRBD2. Trimming removed 7 bases from V and 7 bases from J; junction bases left unmatched: 18. The CDR3 consists of 16 residues. Germline lookup yields CDR1 MNHNS and CDR2 SASEGT. In nucleotides, the CDR3 is TGTGCCAGCATGTCACACGCGAGCGGGAGCGCAGGAGAGCAGTACTTC. This translates into CASMSHASGSAGEQYF.

The CDR3, as DNA: TGTGCCAGCAGCTCCCGTTATAGCCCGGGGAATGAGCAGTTCTTC. Protein sequence: CASSSRYSPGNEQFF. V usage is TRBV28 and J usage is TRBJ2-1; D is perhaps TRBD2 (5 bases). The CDR3 has 15 residues. The V gene lost 6 bases and the J gene lost 7 bases, with 19 bases spanning the gap. Germline V gene data show CDR1 as MDHEN and CDR2 as SYDVKM.

This clonotype has a count of ten or more. The chain uses TRBV6-7 and TRBJ1-5; D not certain. TRBV6-7 belongs to the ORF category, with a function that is uncertain. The CDR3 consists of 15 residues. V was shortened by 3 bases and J by 2 bases, with 11 bases between the two germline ends. This chain's CDR3 is CASSYNPWGNQPQHF. Written as DNA, the CDR3 is TGTGCCAGCAGTTATAATCCCTGGGGCAATCAGCCCCAGCATTTT.

By share, this clonotype counts as medium-sized. The chain recombines TRBV2 with TRBJ2-7; 13 positions match TRBD2. The CDR3 runs 14 residues. Germline loops: CDR1 SNHLY, CDR2 FYNNEI. J was trimmed by 6 bases and V by 1 base; bases with no gene match: 0. CDR3 DNA: TGTGCCAGCAGTGAAGGGACTAGCGGGAGCGAGCAGTACTTC. Translated: CASSEGTSGSEQYF.

Turning to this clonotype: A far larger clone is one nucleotide away, so this likely arose from a read error. The V call is TRBV6-4, the J call TRBJ2-6; TRBD1 is a possible D gene (7 bases). Germline-derived CDR1 and CDR2 are MRHNA and SNTAGT. The CDR3 runs 15 residues. CDR3 DNA: TGTGCCAGCAGTAGGACAGGCTCGGGGGCCAGCGTCCTGACTTTC. This gives the protein CASSRTGSGASVLTF.

On this clonotype: A junction boundary mismatches the germline segment, possibly from a read error. This rearrangement joins TRBV6-2 or TRBV6-3 to TRBJ1-1; TRBD1 is a possible D gene (6 bases). This CDR3 is 15 amino acids long. The germline V gene encodes CDR1 MNHEY and CDR2 SVGEGT. CDR3 sequence: CASSYLIGGLTEALF. In nucleotides, the CDR3 is TGTGCCAGCAGTTACTTGATCGGGGGCCTCACTGAAGCTTTATTT.

About this clonotype: This may stem from a read error, because a much larger clone lies one nucleotide away. Because the CDR3's place on the DNA is in doubt, the DNA is left out and the CDR3 is given as listed by TCRdb. J is TRBJ2-7 and V is TRBV5-5; the table's TRBD1 call for D was not verified on the DNA. Germline CDR1 is SGHKS and CDR2 is YYEKEE (reference sequence). A total of 17 residues make up the CDR3, ends included. The CDR3 reads CASSLAVAGGTSYEHYF.

The gene calls are TRBV28 and TRBJ2-7; TRBD1 is a possible D gene (5 bases). Per the germline V gene, CDR1 is MDHEN and CDR2 is SYDVKM. V lost 6 bases and J lost 4, with 22 bases in between. There are 16 residues in the CDR3. The CDR3, as DNA: TGTGCCAGCAGCAGCACAGGCCTCTTTATTTCGTACGAGCAGTACTTC. This translates into CASSSTGLFISYEQYF.

This clonotype occurred many times. V gene TRBV13 combines with J gene TRBJ1-5, with 9 bases identical to TRBD1. Germline loops: CDR1 PRHDT, CDR2 FYEKMQ (reference sequence). The V segment lost 5 bases and the J segment 5 bases; nucleotides outside the gene matches: 4. The CDR3 has 14 residues. CDR3 DNA: TGTGCCAGCAGCAGGGGACAGGGCCATCAGCCCCAGCATTTT. Amino acid sequence: CASSRGQGHQPQHF. Together with reference TRBV13 and TRBJ1-5, the CDR3 gives the full variable domain: AAGVIQSPRHLIKEKRETATLKCYPIPRHDTVYWYQQGPGQDPQFLISFYEKMQSDKGSIPDRFSAQQFSDYHSELNMSSLELGDSALYFCASSRGQGHQPQHFGDGTRLSIL.

This clonotype was observed many times. This chain uses TRBV9 with TRBJ2-7; TRBD1 matches at 10 bases. With V trimmed by 0 bases and J by 1 base, 10 bases remained unmatched. CDR1 SGDLS and CDR2 YYNGEE come from the germline V gene. The CDR3 has 18 amino acids. CDR3 sequence: CASSVGEVGTGASYEQYF. For the CDR3, the DNA is TGTGCCAGCAGCGTAGGAGAGGTGGGGACAGGGGCGTCCTACGAGCAGTACTTC.

The genes are TRBV28 and TRBJ1-1; maybe TRBD1 (5 bases). The CDR3 has 12 residues. The V end lost 8 bases, the J end lost 6 bases, and 13 bases lay between the germline ends. Germline V CDR1 and CDR2: MDHEN, SYDVKM. This CDR3 reads CASGGWSSEAFF. Written as DNA, the CDR3 is TGTGCCAGCGGGGGGTGGAGCTCTGAAGCTTTCTTT. Using reference TRBV28 and TRBJ1-1 for the parts outside the CDR3, the full variable domain is DVKVTQSSRYLVKRTGEKVFLECVQDMDHENMFWYRQDPGLGLRLIYFSYDVKMKEKGDIPEGYSVSREKKERFSLILESASTNQTSMYLCASGGWSSEAFFGQGTRLTVV.

By its share, this clonotype is medium-sized. The V and J genes are TRBV5-1 and TRBJ2-2; 8 bases match TRBD2. CDR1 is SGHRS, CDR2 YFSETQ, per germline. This CDR3 is built from 15 residues. V shed 7 bases, J shed 5 bases, and the junction held 10 bases outside the gene matches. The CDR3 sequence: CASSKTSDPTGELFF. As DNA, the CDR3 is TGCGCCAGCTCGAAGACTAGCGACCCGACCGGGGAGCTGTTTTTT.

The chain uses TRBV12-3 or TRBV12-4 and TRBJ2-7; D unclear. The CDR3 consists of 13 residues. Trimming took 6 bases from V and 2 from J, leaving 11 bases between them. The CDR3 DNA reads as TGTGCCAGCAGCTTCGCACAGACCTACGAGCAGTACTTC. It is translated as CASSFAQTYEQYF.